The 15 T cell receptor beta chains below were found in one sample sequenced in a study of blood T cell repertoires in COVID-19. Using immunoSEQ multiplex PCR, the repertoire was profiled, and TCRdb retains in-frame clones only, with some absent. Of under 150,000 clones listed, approximately 81% were seen once; the top ten hold more than 10%. The sequenced material came from peripheral blood. The receptors were sampled from a human donor in a cohort sampled during active COVID-19.

The CDR3 is CASGRVGTAGLYEQYF. The CDR3 nucleotides read TGTGCCAGTGGCAGAGTGGGGACAGCCGGCCTCTACGAGCAGTACTTC. The chain recombines TRBV19 with TRBJ2-7; 7 bases agree with TRBD1. V lost 8 bases to trimming and J lost 3 bases; unmatched junction nucleotides: 16. Germline V CDR1 and CDR2: LNHDA, SQIVND (reference sequence). The CDR3 is 16 amino acids.

This clone has a handful of counts. This sequence joins TRBV14 and TRBJ2-7, with D possibly matching TRBD2 (5 bases). The CDR3 is made up of 17 amino acids. Per the germline V gene, CDR1 is SGHDN and CDR2 is FVKESK. Trimming cost V 4 bases and J 4 bases, with 23 bases left between them. The CDR3 coding sequence is TGTGCCAGCAGCCCGAGGAGGCGGGCTGGTGTACCATACGAGCAGTACTTC. Translated: CASSPRRRAGVPYEQYF.

The J gene is TRBJ2-5, the V gene TRBV25-1; weak D call: TRBD1 (6 bases). The CDR3 has 15 residues. Trimming stripped 2 bases from V and 5 bases from J, with 15 bases between. The V gene's germline CDR1 is MGHDK and CDR2 SYGVNS. DNA of the CDR3: TGTGCCAGCAGTGAAAAGGTGGGGGCGAGGGAGACCCAGTACTTC. It specifies CASSEKVGARETQYF. Combining the CDR3 with reference TRBV25-1 and TRBJ2-5 gives the whole variable domain EADIYQTPRYLVIGTGKKITLECSQTMGHDKMYWYQQDPGMELHLIHYSYGVNSTEKGDLSSESTVSRIRTEHFPLTLESARPSHTSQYLCASSEKVGARETQYFGPGTRLLVL.

In this sample, this clone turned up once. The V call is TRBV2, the J call TRBJ1-6; no firm D call. This CDR3 region has 14 residues. Per the germline V gene, CDR1 is SNHLY and CDR2 is FYNNEI. The V gene lost 8 bases and the J gene lost 5 bases, with 13 bases spanning the gap. The CDR3 loop reads CASREGLDNSPLHF. The CDR3 nucleotides are TGTGCCAGCCGAGAGGGCTTAGATAATTCACCCCTCCACTTT.

V usage is TRBV9 and J usage is TRBJ1-2, with TRBD1 identical over 11 bases. Trimming cost V 4 bases and J 8 bases; bases outside gene matches: 10. CDR1 is SGDLS, CDR2 YYNGEE, per germline. The CDR3 loop spans 15 amino acids. CDR3 bases: TGTGCCAGCAGCCCCCGGACAGGGGGCAATCTAGGCTACACCTTC. Encoded protein: CASSPRTGGNLGYTF. Full variable domain (rest looked up from reference TRBV9 and TRBJ1-2): DSGVTQTPKHLITATGQRVTLRCSPRSGDLSVYWYQQSLDQGLQFLIQYYNGEERAKGNILERFSAQQFPDLHSELNLSSLELGDSALYFCASSPRTGGNLGYTFGSGTRLTVV.

V gene TRBV30 combines with J gene TRBJ1-5; D is ambiguous. V was shortened by 2 bases and J by 3 bases, with 8 bases between the two germline ends. The CDR3 spans 13 residues. Germline loops: CDR1 GTSNPN, CDR2 SVGIG (reference sequence). DNA of the CDR3: TGTGCCTGGAGTTCCCAGGACAATCAGCCCCAGCATTTT. It is translated as CAWSSQDNQPQHF.

The chain has TRBV13 and TRBJ2-2; a weak D match, TRBD2 (5 bases). The CDR3 has 13 amino acids. Germline V CDR1 and CDR2: PRHDT, FYEKMQ (reference sequence). The germline V and J ends were trimmed by 3 bases and 4 bases, with 6 bases remaining between them. The CDR3 sequence: CASSLGSTGELFF. The CDR3 DNA sequence: TGTGCCAGCAGCTTGGGGAGCACCGGGGAGCTGTTTTTT.

The chain joins TRBV6-5 to TRBJ1-5; 7 nucleotides line up with TRBD1. CDR1 and CDR2 (germline): MNHEY, SVGAGI. This CDR3 has 13 residues. V was pared by 6 bases and J by 5 bases, with 4 bases of the junction left unmatched. The CDR3 DNA sequence: TGTGCCAGCAGGGCCACAGGGGATCAGCCCCAGCATTTT. As protein: CASRATGDQPQHF.

Worth noting for this clone: The junction shows a germline mismatch at one end, possibly a read error. The J gene is TRBJ1-2, the V gene TRBV7-2, with D possibly TRBD1 on 6 matching bases. Germline-derived CDR1 and CDR2 are SGHTA and FQGNSA. This CDR3 is 10 amino acids long. The CDR3 here is CASSVTGTFF. The CDR3 region has the DNA TGTGCCAGCAGCGTCACCGGGACATTCTTC.

V usage is TRBV9 and J usage is TRBJ2-2, with D perhaps matching TRBD1 (5 bases). The CDR3 has 14 amino acids. The ends were cut back, 2 bases at V and 4 bases at J, with 9 bases in the middle. CDR1 and CDR2 from the germline V gene are SGDLS and YYNGEE. CDR3 sequence (DNA): TGTGCCAGCAGCGTTAGGGGTACCACCGGGGAGCTGTTTTTT. It codes for CASSVRGTTGELFF.

The rearrangement joins TRBV5-4 to TRBJ2-7, with D tentatively TRBD1 (6 bases). The CDR3 extends over 13 amino acids. The ends were cut back, 5 bases at V and 5 bases at J, with 14 bases in the middle. Germline values: CDR1 SGHNT, CDR2 YYREEE (reference sequence). CDR3: CASSFRGEDEQYF. The DNA for the CDR3 is TGTGCCAGCAGTTTCAGGGGTGAGGACGAGCAGTACTTC. The full variable domain, its missing parts supplied by reference TRBV5-4 and TRBJ2-7, is ETGVTQSPTHLIKTRGQQVTLRCSSQSGHNTVSWYQQALGQGPQFIFQYYREEENGRGNFPPRFSGLQFPNYSSELNVNALELDDSALYLCASSFRGEDEQYFGPGTRLTVT.

The gene calls are TRBV27 and TRBJ2-1; 11 bases agree with TRBD2. Germline values: CDR1 MNHEY, CDR2 SMNVEV (reference sequence). The V gene end was trimmed by 3 bases and the J gene end by 3 bases; junction bases not matched to a gene: 16. CDR3 length equals 20 residues. CDR3 sequence reads: CASSFSAPGLAVLGYNEQFF. For the CDR3, the DNA is TGTGCCAGCAGTTTCTCTGCCCCGGGACTAGCGGTCCTAGGCTACAATGAGCAGTTCTTC.

This clone showed up just once. CDR3 DNA sequence: TGTGCCAGCAGTTCCACTTGGGGGGAGCTGTTTTTT. This codes for CASSSTWGELFF. The V gene is TRBV6-2 or TRBV6-3, the J gene TRBJ2-2, with D unresolved. Trimming cost V 4 bases and J 8 bases, with 8 bases left between them. CDR1 and CDR2 from the germline V gene are MNHEY and SVGEGT. CDR3 length equals 12 residues.

The gene calls are TRBV7-9 and TRBJ2-7; D may be TRBD1 (6 bases). Per the germline V gene, CDR1 is SEHNR and CDR2 is FQNEAQ (reference sequence). The CDR3 extends over 14 amino acids. The V gene lost 1 base and the J gene lost 7 bases, with 14 bases spanning the gap. The CDR3 DNA reads TGTGCCAGCAGCTTAGGGTCAGGGGCGGTTGAGCAGTACTTC. Its translation is CASSLGSGAVEQYF.

V usage is TRBV9 and J usage is TRBJ2-3; D possibly corresponds to TRBD1 (5 bases). The CDR3 extends over 15 amino acids. Germline CDR1 SGDLS, CDR2 YYNGEE. The V and J ends lost 5 bases and 0 bases respectively, with 13 bases between them. The DNA of the CDR3 is TGTGCCAGCAGGAAATCAGGGATTAGCACAGATACGCAGTATTTT. Protein sequence: CASRKSGISTDTQYF.